The 9 T cell receptor beta chains reported below all come from one sample, sequenced in a study of CD8+ T cells in alopecia areata (dated 2018 in TCRdb). The time point label, as the study defines it: less than 25 weeks on oral tofacitinib. This sample's treatment or condition label indicates: oral pan-JAK inhibitor, 5-10 mg twice daily. Library generation was performed with the immunoSEQ multiplex PCR assay. RNA was extracted from all samples and reverse transcribed into cDNA as template for TCR sequencing. The source is immuneACCESS, and TCRdb retained only in-frame sequences with V and J called. Part of the clones is not carried over; for the studies checked, unresolved V genes explain less than half of this, and the remainder is unexplained. A total of nearly 110,000 clones appear in this sample, about 83% of them only once. Roughly 25% of the sample lies in the top ten. Sequencing used CD8+ T cells sorted from blood, obtained at week 24, from a patient treated with tofacitinib. Every receptor here comes from a human donor with alopecia areata.

The CDR3 DNA sequence: TGCGCCAGCAGCCATGTACTATCCCTCTACAATGAGCAGTTCTTC. This gives the protein CASSHVLSLYNEQFF. This chain links TRBV4-1 with TRBJ2-1; no clear D gene. Trimming took off 3 bases at V and 3 bases at J, with 12 bases between the two ends. This CDR3 has 15 residues. Germline CDR1 reads MGHRA; CDR2 reads YSYEKL.

This chain connects TRBV28 to TRBJ2-1, with unresolved D. Between the trimmed V and J ends, which lost 7 bases and 7 bases, there was a span of 8 bases. Per the germline V gene, CDR1 is MDHEN and CDR2 is SYDVKM. This CDR3 region has 11 residues. The CDR3 DNA is TGTGCCAGCATCTTGGGTAATGAGCAGTTCTTC. Its protein product is CASILGNEQFF.

The chain uses TRBV5-6 and TRBJ2-3, with D perhaps matching TRBD1 or TRBD2 (6 bases each). CDR1 is SGHDT, CDR2 YYEEEE, per germline. Trimming stripped 4 bases from V and 6 bases from J, with 18 bases between. This CDR3 has 15 amino acids. The CDR3 coding sequence is TGTGCCAGCAGCCGAGGGGGGAGAACCGTGGATACGCAGTATTTT. Translated, it gives CASSRGGRTVDTQYF.

This CDR3 reads CASSPLRGPLSYEQYF. The CDR3 nucleotides read TGTGCCAGCAGCCCCCTTAGGGGACCCCTCAGTTACGAGCAGTACTTC. The rearrangement links TRBV7-9 to TRBJ2-7, with D perhaps TRBD1 or TRBD2 (5 bases each). This CDR3 comprises 16 residues. CDR1 is SEHNR and CDR2 is FQNEAQ in the germline V gene (reference sequence). V was trimmed by 5 bases and J by 4 bases, leaving 21 bases between them.

The chain employs TRBV7-9 and TRBJ2-7; unclear D gene. This CDR3 comprises 13 residues. V lost 1 base and J lost 2, with 6 bases in between. From germline, CDR1 is SEHNR and CDR2 FQNEAQ (reference sequence). This CDR3 is CASSLGQPYEQYF. In DNA, the CDR3 is TGTGCCAGCAGCTTAGGGCAGCCCTACGAGCAGTACTTC.

The V call is TRBV5-1, the J call TRBJ2-3; D ambiguous. Trimming removed 3 bases at V and 3 bases at J, with 11 bases between. There are 14 residues in the CDR3. Germline CDR1 and CDR2: SGHRS and YFSETQ. CDR3 sequence: CASSSPPRTDTQYF. The CDR3, as DNA: TGCGCCAGCAGCTCCCCACCGAGGACAGATACGCAGTATTTT.

This chain uses TRBV28 with TRBJ2-7; D is unresolved. V was clipped by 2 bases and J by 2 bases, with 10 bases between them. CDR1 is MDHEN and CDR2 is SYDVKM in the germline V gene. This CDR3 comprises 14 residues. This CDR3 is CASSLVSTPYEQYF. The CDR3 DNA sequence: TGTGCCAGCAGTTTAGTTAGCACACCCTACGAGCAGTACTTC.

The V call is TRBV27, the J call TRBJ2-7; no clear D. Germline V lookup: CDR1 MNHEY, CDR2 SMNVEV (reference sequence). Trimming cost V 5 bases and J 2 bases, with 19 bases left between them. The CDR3 runs 16 residues. CDR3 DNA: TGTGCCAGCAGTCCCGGGTGGGCAATTCCGACCTACGAGCAGTACTTC. It translates to CASSPGWAIPTYEQYF.

The V gene is TRBV5-1, the J gene TRBJ2-3, with D possibly TRBD2 on 5 matching bases. V gave up 4 bases and J gave up 5 bases, with 14 bases separating them. Germline values: CDR1 SGHRS, CDR2 YFSETQ. The CDR3 runs 14 residues. CDR3 DNA sequence: TGCGCCAGCAGCCCGATCTGGGCGGGAGATACGCAGTATTTT. As protein: CASSPIWAGDTQYF.